Listed here is a single TCR beta chain. Its antigen is unidentified. The junction differs from germline at one of its ends, possibly a read error. The CDR3 totals 14 residues. Germline V gene data show CDR1 as KGHSH and CDR2 as LQKENI. The data originate from a study of shared clonotypes between healthy human individuals. Study results and caveats: Several donors showed sharing of around 5.3% of naive CD4 clonotypes. Tissue TCR repertoires likely differ from these blood-only repertoires.

Using immunoSEQ multiplex PCR, the repertoire was profiled, and TCRdb retains in-frame clones only, with some absent. The table records over 2 million clones, roughly 94% of them present only once. The clonotype was recovered from a young man in good health. Sequencing used naive CD4+ T cells sorted from blood. Subset reported: CD45RA+ positively selected. J is TRBJ1-6 and V is TRBV18, with unresolved D. The CDR3 coding sequence is TGTGCCAGCACACCAGGTCGTCATAATTCACCCCTCCACTTT. Protein sequence: CASTPGRHNSPLHF.